What follows are 25 T cell receptor beta chains derived from one specimen sequenced in a study of blood T cell repertoires in COVID-19. Some clones are missing from TCRdb's copy, which holds only in-frame ones; the method was immunoSEQ multiplex PCR. The repertoire holds around 300,000 clones, with roughly 85% as singletons. The sequenced material came from peripheral blood. Receptor source: a human donor in a cohort sampled during active COVID-19.

The chain combines TRBV18 with TRBJ2-1; D ambiguous. Germline V gives CDR1 KGHSH, CDR2 LQKENI. The CDR3 loop spans 13 amino acids. V lost 0 bases and J lost 5, with 5 bases in between. Here the CDR3 DNA reads TGTGCCAGCTCACCACCGTCAAACAATGAGCAGTTCTTC. Encoded protein: CASSPPSNNEQFF.

This rearrangement joins TRBV27 to TRBJ1-2, with a weak D call TRBD1 (6 bases). Germline-derived CDR1 and CDR2 are MNHEY and SMNVEV (reference sequence). V lost 6 bases and J 0 bases, leaving 11 bases between the germline ends. This CDR3 is 14 amino acids long. CDR3 DNA: TGTGCCAGCAGGCGAGGGGGTGCTAACTATGGCTACACCTTC. It encodes CASRRGGANYGYTF.

The chain combines TRBV3-1 (or the pseudogene TRBV3-2) with TRBJ2-2; unclear D gene. Germline assignment: CDR1 LGHDT and CDR2 YNNKEL (reference sequence). The CDR3 runs 12 residues. V was cut by 8 bases and J by 6 bases, with 10 bases left in between. Here the CDR3 reads CASLNSAGELFF. DNA of the CDR3: TGTGCCAGCCTCAATTCAGCCGGGGAGCTGTTTTTT.

CDR3 sequence reads: CASSPQGDYEQYF. In DNA, the CDR3 is TGTGCCAGCTCACCACAGGGAGACTACGAGCAGTACTTC. The chain employs TRBV18 and TRBJ2-7; possible D gene TRBD2, 5 bases. From germline, CDR1 is KGHSH and CDR2 LQKENI. The V and J ends lost 1 base and 3 bases respectively, with 7 bases between them. The CDR3 length is 13 residues.

V usage is TRBV18 and J usage is TRBJ2-1; TRBD2 aligns across 9 bases. V shed 2 bases and J 2 bases; nucleotides not matched to a gene: 4. The CDR3 totals 16 residues. The germline V gene has CDR1 KGHSH and CDR2 LQKENI. The CDR3 here is CASSPVAGGPYNEQFF. CDR3 in DNA: TGTGCCAGCTCACCAGTGGCGGGGGGGCCCTACAATGAGCAGTTCTTC.

The gene calls are TRBV30 and TRBJ1-4; D is unclear. This CDR3 is 13 amino acids long. V was trimmed by 2 bases and J by 0 bases, leaving 4 bases between them. Germline V lookup: CDR1 GTSNPN, CDR2 SVGIG (reference sequence). CDR3 region: CAWSPATNEKLFF. The CDR3 DNA reads as TGTGCCTGGAGTCCTGCAACTAATGAAAAACTGTTTTTT.

The chain is built from TRBV5-1 and TRBJ2-3; TRBD1 agrees at 7 bases. With 3 bases clipped from V and 3 bases from J, the junction kept 10 bases outside the gene matches. Germline V lookup: CDR1 SGHRS, CDR2 YFSETQ. The CDR3 is made up of 16 amino acids. CDR3 in amino acids: CASSSHRGIGTDTQYF. Written as DNA, the CDR3 is TGCGCCAGCAGCTCGCACAGGGGAATTGGGACAGATACGCAGTATTTT.

This chain connects TRBV6-6 to TRBJ2-3; D might be TRBD2 (6 bases). Germline V gene data show CDR1 as MNHNY and CDR2 as SVGAGI (reference sequence). Between the trimmed V and J ends, which lost 0 bases and 2 bases, there was a span of 9 bases. The CDR3 runs 15 residues. The CDR3 DNA is TGTGCCAGCAGTTACTCGGGGGGAATCACAGATACGCAGTATTTT. Its translation: CASSYSGGITDTQYF.

This sequence joins TRBV10-2 and TRBJ2-7, with 9 bases identical to TRBD1. The germline V gene has CDR1 WSHSY and CDR2 SAAADI. This CDR3 spans 13 amino acids. V dropped 7 bases and J dropped 6; count of bases not matched to a gene: 7. CDR3 nucleotide sequence: TGCGCCAGCACCGTAAGGGACAGGGTCGAGCAGTACTTC. The encoded protein is CASTVRDRVEQYF.

This chain links TRBV24-1 with TRBJ1-2; 9 positions match TRBD1. The CDR3 loop spans 14 amino acids. Germline values: CDR1 KGHDR, CDR2 SFDVKD. V lost 4 bases to trimming and J lost 5 bases; unmatched junction nucleotides: 4. The chain's CDR3 is CATSDTGTGYGYTF. Written as DNA, the CDR3 is TGTGCCACCAGTGACACCGGGACAGGGTATGGCTACACCTTC.

This sequence joins TRBV18 and TRBJ2-1; a possible D gene is TRBD2 (6 bases). The CDR3 consists of 17 residues. V was shortened by 0 bases and J by 0 bases, with 12 bases between the two germline ends. Germline CDR1 is KGHSH and CDR2 is LQKENI. This CDR3 reads CASSPPPSAPSYNEQFF. CDR3 in DNA: TGTGCCAGCTCACCACCCCCTAGCGCGCCCTCCTACAATGAGCAGTTCTTC. The whole variable domain, remainder taken from reference TRBV18 and TRBJ2-1, is NAGVMQNPRHLVRRRGQEARLRCSPMKGHSHVYWYRQLPEEGLKFMVYLQKENIIDESGMPKERFSAEFPKEGPSILRIQQVVRGDSAAYFCASSPPPSAPSYNEQFFGPGTRLTVL.

The V gene is TRBV10-2, the J gene TRBJ1-1; D may be TRBD1 (5 bases). In germline, CDR1 is WSHSY, CDR2 SAAADI. The CDR3 length is 13 residues. Deletions cut 7 bases from V and 2 bases from J, with 11 bases between. The CDR3 bases are TGCGCCAGCAACAGACAGAGCAACACTGAAGCTTTCTTT. This codes for CASNRQSNTEAFF.

The gene calls are TRBV5-5 and TRBJ2-2, with 7 bases that match TRBD1. Germline V gives CDR1 SGHKS, CDR2 YYEKEE (reference sequence). After removal of 1 base from V and 0 bases from J, the junction contained 0 bases not matched to a gene. CDR3 length: 15 amino acids. As DNA, the CDR3 is TGTGCCAGCAGCTTGCAGGGGGCGAACACCGGGGAGCTGTTTTTT. Its protein product is CASSLQGANTGELFF.

The chain couples TRBV7-2 to TRBJ1-6, with D perhaps matching TRBD1 (5 bases). The germline CDR1 and CDR2 sequences are SGHTA and FQGNSA. Trimming removed 4 bases at V and 1 base at J, with 11 bases between. There are 16 residues in the CDR3. The DNA of the CDR3 is TGTGCCAGCAGCTCGGGACTCTTATCCTATAATTCACCCCTCCACTTT. It specifies CASSSGLLSYNSPLHF.

This chain uses TRBV19 with TRBJ2-7, with D perhaps TRBD1 (5 bases). V lost 3 bases, J lost 6 bases, and 21 bases lay in between. Germline V gene data show CDR1 as LNHDA and CDR2 as SQIVND (reference sequence). The CDR3 extends over 16 amino acids. The CDR3 spells CASSMGPDKVNREQYF. CDR3 nucleotide sequence: TGTGCCAGTAGTATGGGCCCGGACAAGGTAAACCGCGAGCAGTACTTC.

The V and J genes are TRBV7-9 and TRBJ1-3; 9 positions agree with TRBD1. V was pared by 5 bases and J by 1 base, with 3 bases of the junction left unmatched. The CDR3 has 15 amino acids. Germline CDR1 and CDR2: SEHNR and FQNEAQ (reference sequence). The CDR3 nucleotides are TGTGCCAGCAGCCGGGACAGGGCTTCTGGAAACACCATATATTTT. Its translation is CASSRDRASGNTIYF.

This clone has just one count. V and J are TRBV19 and TRBJ1-2, with D uncertain. Germline lookup yields CDR1 LNHDA and CDR2 SQIVND (reference sequence). Deletions cut 10 bases from V and 11 bases from J, with 26 bases between. This CDR3 has 14 residues. For the CDR3, the DNA is TGTGCCACCACCGCAGCCTCTGAAGTGAGAGGATACACCTTC. Amino acids: CATTAASEVRGYTF.

J is TRBJ2-7 and V is TRBV5-1, with 8 bases matching TRBD1. After removal of 4 bases from V and 4 bases from J, the junction contained 10 bases not matched to a gene. The CDR3 runs 15 residues. From germline, CDR1 is SGHRS and CDR2 YFSETQ. CDR3 nucleotides: TGCGCCAGCAGCAAAACCGGAGGACAGGGTTACGAGCAGTACTTC. This sequence encodes CASSKTGGQGYEQYF.

This rearrangement joins TRBV6-5 to TRBJ1-1, with D possibly matching TRBD1 (6 bases). Trimming shortened V by 10 bases and J by 5 bases, and 23 bases separated the two germline ends. The germline V gene has CDR1 MNHEY and CDR2 SVGAGI. This CDR3 contains 15 residues. The CDR3 spells CATRRGQGSGTEAFF. Written as DNA, the CDR3 is TGTGCCACCCGCAGGGGCCAGGGATCGGGGACTGAAGCTTTCTTT.

On this clone: This sample also contains other DNA sequences that code for the same CDR3. The chain uses TRBV3-1 (or the pseudogene TRBV3-2) and TRBJ1-1; D gene unclear. CDR3 length equals 14 residues. The V and J ends lost 1 base and 4 bases respectively, with 10 bases between them. CDR1 is LGHDT and CDR2 is YNNKEL in the germline V gene (reference sequence). The CDR3 reads CASSQGGGGTEAFF. DNA of the CDR3: TGTGCCAGCAGCCAAGGGGGTGGAGGCACTGAAGCTTTCTTT.

V is TRBV6-5 and J is TRBJ2-1; 8 nucleotides match TRBD1. After removal of 6 bases from V and 7 bases from J, the junction contained 2 bases not matched to a gene. The germline CDR1 and CDR2 sequences are MNHEY and SVGAGI. There are 12 residues in the CDR3. The CDR3: CASSNRGNEQFF. The CDR3 nucleotides read TGTGCCAGCAGCAACAGGGGGAATGAGCAGTTCTTC.

The chain employs TRBV5-8 and TRBJ1-2; possibly TRBD1 for D (6 bases). The CDR3 is 15 amino acids. The V gene lost 0 bases and the J gene lost 4 bases, with 13 bases spanning the gap. Germline CDR1 SGHTS, CDR2 YDEGEE. The CDR3 here is CASSLALQGTYGYTF. The CDR3 region has the DNA TGTGCCAGCAGCTTGGCCCTACAGGGTACCTATGGCTACACCTTC.

The gene calls are TRBV19 and TRBJ2-7; 7 nucleotides agree with TRBD1. Germline V CDR1 and CDR2: LNHDA, SQIVND (reference sequence). With V trimmed by 5 bases and J by 2 bases, 12 bases remained unmatched. The CDR3 is 16 residues long. The CDR3 loop reads CASSGGPSGQTYEQYF. CDR3 in DNA: TGTGCCAGTAGTGGAGGACCGTCGGGACAGACCTACGAGCAGTACTTC.

This clone was counted between two and nine times. The J gene is TRBJ1-6, the V gene TRBV7-8, with D possibly matching TRBD1 (6 bases). The CDR3 totals 16 residues. Trimming removed 5 bases from V and 7 bases from J, with 18 bases in between. CDR1 and CDR2 from the germline V gene are SGHVS and FQNEAQ. CDR3 region: CASSTTRRTENSPLHF. In DNA, the CDR3 is TGTGCCAGCAGCACGACCCGTCGGACAGAAAATTCACCCCTCCACTTT. Drawing the rest from reference TRBV7-8 and TRBJ1-6, the complete variable domain is GAGVSQSPRYKVAKRGQDVALRCDPISGHVSLFWYQQALGQGPEFLTYFQNEAQLDKSGLPSDRFFAERPEGSVSTLKIQRTQQEDSAVYLCASSTTRRTENSPLHFGNGTRLTVT.

The CDR3 bases are TGTGCCAGCAGCTTAGAAGCGGGGACCTACATCACCCCCTACAATGAGCAGTTCTTC. This gives the protein CASSLEAGTYITPYNEQFF. The V call is TRBV11-2, the J call TRBJ2-1; 7 bases match TRBD2. V was pared by 0 bases and J by 2 bases, with 13 bases of the junction left unmatched. The CDR3 is 19 amino acids. CDR1 and CDR2 from the germline V gene are SGHAT and FQNNGV. The full variable domain, completed using reference TRBV11-2 and TRBJ2-1, is EAGVAQSPRYKIIEKRQSVAFWCNPISGHATLYWYQQILGQGPKLLIQFQNNGVVDDSQLPKDRFSAERLKGVDSTLKIQPAKLEDSAVYLCASSLEAGTYITPYNEQFFGPGTRLTVL.